This T cell receptor (beta chain) was obtained from a study of cytomegalovirus exposure and HLA in healthy donors. Study-level findings and limits: The classifier, whose performance was assessed in both the original and validation cohorts, reportedly diagnosed cytomegalovirus status with high specificity and sensitivity. The records held CMV serostatus as the only immune exposure information.

Amplification used 60 Vbeta primers and 13 Jbeta primers. Profiled with immunoSEQ multiplex PCR; TCRdb holds only in-frame clones, not every one. Altogether 95,000 to 150,000 clones are present, 77% being singletons, with the ten largest covering about 3.7%. This CDR3 contains 13 residues. The germline CDR1 and CDR2 sequences are SNHLY and FYNNEI. V was clipped by 1 base and J by 4 bases, with 8 bases between them. As concerns this clone: Its antigen is unidentified.

The sequence derives from a human donor in good health. The material sequenced was PBMCs. The rearrangement links TRBV2 to TRBJ2-7, with D perhaps TRBD2 (6 bases). The CDR3 region is CASSEGRAYEQYF. As DNA, the CDR3 is TGTGCCAGCAGTGAAGGGAGGGCGTACGAGCAGTACTTC. Drawing the rest from reference TRBV2 and TRBJ2-7, the complete variable domain is EPEVTQTPSHQVTQMGQEVILRCVPISNHLYFYWYRQILGQKVEFLVSFYNNEISEKSEIFDDQFSVERPDGSNFTLKIRSTKLEDSAMYFCASSEGRAYEQYFGPGTRLTVT.